This T cell receptor (beta chain) was captured by sequencing in a study of blood T cell repertoires in COVID-19. CDR1 is SGHTS and CDR2 is YDEGEE in the germline V gene. Trimming removed 0 bases from V and 2 bases from J; junction bases left unmatched: 1. This CDR3 is built from 15 residues. TCRdb's table, derived via immunoSEQ multiplex PCR, lists solely in-frame clones and lacks some. The repertoire consists of around 290,000 clones, with roughly 90% occurring once and the leading ten covering around 13%. The genes are TRBV5-8 and TRBJ2-7, with TRBD2 matching 11 bases. The TCR comes from a woman in her seventies with COVID-19, enrolled during active disease. The sequencing sample was made of peripheral blood. In DNA form, the CDR3 reads TGTGCCAGCAGCTTGGGTAGCGGGGGGGCCTACGAGCAGTACTTC. Protein product: CASSLGSGGAYEQYF.